This TCR beta chain was observed in a study of tumor-infiltrating lymphocytes in primary liver carcinoma. Background on the study: The yield of productive TCRbeta reads per sample was roughly 3.65 to 7.13 million and was similar across tissue types.

The template, roughly 550 ng total RNA, yielded TCR beta cDNA made with a constant-region primer. A slightly modified ARM-PCR protocol with three nested multiplex PCR rounds produced these TCR beta libraries. The first two PCR rounds used TRBV1-TRBV30 primers with a Cbeta primer, around 10 cycles each. TCRdb re-called the multiplex PCR reads with MiXCR, one entry per CDR3 protein. The sample includes 100,000 or so distinct CDR3 sequences, around 84% of them seen just once. Germline loops: CDR1 MNHNS, CDR2 SASEGT. Trimming removed 1 base at V and 10 bases at J, with 23 bases between. This CDR3 is built from 16 residues. Findings and limits, study-wide: When set against blood, tumors had a significantly higher top-250-clone fraction (p = 0.039). Paired tumor-adjacent and tumor-blood samples overlapped less than tumor region pairs did.

The tissue used was unsorted bulk material of about 19-30 mg. RNA and DNA were co-extracted from it with the AllPrep DNA/RNA mini kit. For each tumor, five separate regions were sampled. Of note for this clonotype: Its cognate antigen is unknown.

Sequenced material: liver tumor tissue from sampling region 3. Sample subset: tumor region T3, left-lateral pole. The sequence came from a man aged 35 to 55 with primary liver carcinoma and hepatitis B virus infection. The chain combines TRBV6-1 with TRBJ2-7; TRBD1 or TRBD2 may be the D gene (5 bases each). The CDR3: CASSEDTGRSIRGQYF. Here the CDR3 DNA reads TGTGCCAGCAGTGAAGATACGGGACGTTCTATACGGGGACAGTACTTC.